This T cell receptor beta chain was identified during a study of blood T cell repertoires in COVID-19. Study context: Acute and convalescent COVID-19 samples came from the United States, Italy and Spain.

Sequencing was performed with immunoSEQ multiplex PCR; in TCRdb, only in-frame clones are kept and a portion is missing. The profile shows a few hundred thousand clones, about 85% of them singletons. The V gene's germline CDR1 is MNHEY and CDR2 SVGAGI. Trimming cost V 5 bases and J 7 bases; bases outside gene matches: 5. This CDR3 contains 13 residues. This rearrangement joins TRBV6-5 to TRBJ1-5; TRBD1 matches at 7 bases. The sequenced sample consisted of peripheral blood. The sequence derives from a young woman with acute or convalescent COVID-19. This CDR3 is CASSRGQAQPQHF. The CDR3 DNA reads TGTGCCAGCAGTAGAGGACAGGCCCAGCCCCAGCATTTT.